The T cell receptor (beta chain) described here comes from a study of OX40 agonist ivuxolimab in advanced cancers. Across the study: The mean age was 60 years, ranging from about 23 to 79, with about four fifths of participants male.

Data came from immunoSEQ multiplex PCR; TCRdb stores just in-frame clones and leaves some out. The profile shows 15,000 to 20,000 clones, over 75% of them singletons. Of note for this clone: Its specificity is not known. No DNA is shown, since the ends of the CDR3 on it are uncertain; the CDR3 is the one TCRdb lists.

Findings and limits, study-wide: Both CD4+ and CD8+ T cell populations in blood had undergone clonal expansion by week 6 at 0.1 to 3.0 mg/kg.

Germline CDR1 reads SNHLY; CDR2 reads FYNNEI. The CDR3 length is 13 residues, termini included. The source of this sequence is an adult with an advanced solid tumor such as melanoma, head and neck, liver or kidney cancer. The rearrangement links TRBV2 to TRBJ1-2; the table gives TRBD1 as D, unverified against the DNA. Sequencing used CD4+ or CD8+ T cells sorted from blood, obtained in a trial of the OX40 agonist ivuxolimab. CDR3 residues: CASSEAFGQGNTF.